These T cell receptor beta chains were read from a single sample in a study of glioma-infiltrating T cells. TCRdb used MiXCR to reprocess the multiplex PCR reads, holding one entry per CDR3 protein. The sample contains 400,000 or so distinct CDR3 sequences, 35% to 45% of which appear only once. The specimen was glioma tissue, nonneoplastic brain tissue, or PBMCs (not recorded which). Receptors originate from a human donor with low-grade glioma or glioblastoma, undergoing nonglioma brain surgery, or in good health (not recorded which). The CDR3 runs from the conserved cysteine through the conserved F or W. Each record gives: V gene, CDR3 length, CDR3 protein.

TRBV28 15 CASSPLAGPFGTQYF
TRBV5-1 15 CASSSTTGQTTEAFF
TRBV28 14 CASLRGDLTDTQYF
TRBV20-1 11 CSAKMGREQYF
TRBV20-1 15 CSARDARTSGDEQYF
TRBV5-1 16 CASSLAVLDDSYEQYF
TRBV19 15 CASSPQLAPAYEQYF
TRBV20-1 14 CSARDRLQRYEQYF
TRBV20-1 17 CSVIHWGGGRGTDTQYF
TRBV28 13 CAGGSGPNQPQHF
TRBV18 12 CASSPQGSPLHF
TRBV4-1 17 CASSQEGASGNPYEQYF
TRBV4-1 15 CASSQDYPVNYGYTF
TRBV12-3/TRBV12-4 14 CASSLAGGKYEQYF
TRBV5-1 15 CASARPGQSSYEQYF
TRBV15 16 CATRSGAASSGNTIYF
TRBV29-1 14 CSVGGSETNTEAFF
TRBV7-2 12 CASSLEDTGYTF
TRBV7-2 15 CASSRDSGWGYEQYF
TRBV20-1 14 CSARVPGENTEAFF
TRBV11-2 14 CASIVGGGIDTQYF
TRBV7-9 14 CASSFNVLNTEAFF
TRBV6-2/TRBV6-3 15 CASSYEGQFGTEQFF
TRBV7-9 15 CASSPDRASYNEQFF
TRBV6-2/TRBV6-3 17 CASSRDLLRRVTDTQYF
TRBV20-1 16 CSARRSGDSSRNEQFF
TRBV27 16 CASSLIGFGTTDTQYF
TRBV4-1 14 CASSPGWGNTEAFF
TRBV20-1 13 CSASVGGNHEQYF
TRBV12-3/TRBV12-4 15 CARSLTAFSNQPQHF
TRBV4-1 16 CASSQDPLAGGETQYF
TRBV20-1 15 CSAPTRRGASYEQYF
TRBV20-1 17 CSARDNSLRVSYNEQFF
TRBV20-1 15 CSAPDLRTGEYEQFF
TRBV29-1 15 CSVGPRQEGNTEAFF
TRBV20-1 12 CSAAITRDTQYF
TRBV19 12 CASSMRGPPQHF
TRBV15 15 CATSRDKGLAYEQYF
TRBV28 17 CASSTSGWGGRTDTQYF
TRBV28 15 CASSFIRASYNEQFF
TRBV4-1 14 CASSLKLSGNTTYF
TRBV28 17 CASRLAGGGGNTGELFF
TRBV6-5 13 CASSYSRSYEQYF
TRBV6-1 13 CASRRDSNTGASF
TRBV19 15 CASSPGQGFDQPQHF
TRBV5-1 14 CASSIGQVNTEAFF
TRBV2 18 CASSEALDPGWGTDTQYF
TRBV20-1 13 CSAKSLISYEQYF
TRBV3-1 15 CASSQVGNSNQPQHF
TRBV4-1 16 CASSQDRGRNSQPQHF